A selection of T cell receptor beta chains follows, all from one sample in a study of Graves' ophthalmopathy and Graves' hyperthyroidism. TCRdb recomputed calls from the multiplex PCR reads with MiXCR, one row per CDR3 protein. The table includes approximately 640,000 distinct CDR3 sequences, under 50% detected once. Sequencing was done on a sample of peripheral blood. Every receptor here comes from an adult man with Graves' ophthalmopathy. Each CDR3 is given with its conserved first and last residue. D genes are given only for firm matches. Where a row states a size, it is once, few, many or the class of an expanded clone; other rows omit it.

J gene: TRBJ1-3; V gene: TRBV25-1; clone size: -; D gene: -; CDR3 DNA: TGTACCAGCAGAGACCCAGGGGCTGGAAACACCATATATTTT; CDR3 protein: CTSRDPGAGNTIYF
J gene: TRBJ1-1; V gene: TRBV5-1; clone size: -; D gene: TRBD1; CDR3 DNA: TGCGCCAGCAGCTTGGATGGGACAGGGACGACAGAAGCTTTCTTT; CDR3 protein: CASSLDGTGTTEAFF
J gene: TRBJ2-5; V gene: TRBV10-3; clone size: -; D gene: -; CDR3 DNA: TGTGCCATCAGTGTTGGGGGAGGGACCCAGTACTTC; CDR3 protein: CAISVGGGTQYF
J gene: TRBJ2-5; V gene: TRBV29-1; clone size: -; D gene: -; CDR3 DNA: TGCAGCGTGAGCGGATGGAGGACCCAGTACTTC; CDR3 protein: CSVSGWRTQYF
J gene: TRBJ1-4; V gene: TRBV10-1; clone size: many; D gene: TRBD1; CDR3 DNA: TGCGCCAGCAGTAGGGACAGGAGGATCAATGAAAAACTGTTTTTT; CDR3 protein: CASSRDRRINEKLFF
J gene: TRBJ2-7; V gene: TRBV12-5; clone size: -; D gene: -; CDR3 DNA: TGTGCTAGTGGTTTCCGTTCCGGGGGCGCCGAGCAGTACTTC; CDR3 protein: CASGFRSGGAEQYF
J gene: TRBJ2-2; V gene: TRBV29-1; clone size: many; D gene: -; CDR3 DNA: TGCAGCGTTGTCTTTATCGGGGAGCTGTTTTTT; CDR3 protein: CSVVFIGELFF
J gene: TRBJ2-2; V gene: TRBV12-3/TRBV12-4; clone size: few; D gene: TRBD2; CDR3 DNA: TGTGCCAGCAGCCGGGGGGACGGCGGGGAGCTGCTTTTT; CDR3 protein: CASSRGDGGELLF
J gene: TRBJ1-2; V gene: TRBV12-3/TRBV12-4; clone size: many; D gene: -; CDR3 DNA: TGTGCCAGCAGCAAACAGGGATATGGCTACACCTTC; CDR3 protein: CASSKQGYGYTF
J gene: TRBJ2-7; V gene: TRBV29-1; clone size: -; D gene: TRBD2; CDR3 DNA: TGCAGCGTATTAGCGGGGGTCAGAAGCGAGCAGTACTTC; CDR3 protein: CSVLAGVRSEQYF
J gene: TRBJ2-5; V gene: TRBV20-1; clone size: many; D gene: TRBD2; CDR3 DNA: TGCAGTGCTGCAAAACTAGCGGGAGGGGAGACCCAGTACTTC; CDR3 protein: CSAAKLAGGETQYF
J gene: TRBJ2-2; V gene: TRBV9; clone size: -; D gene: -; CDR3 DNA: TGTGCCAGCAGCCGACACGATTTAAACACCGGGGAGCTGTTTTTT; CDR3 protein: CASSRHDLNTGELFF
J gene: TRBJ1-5; V gene: TRBV24-1; clone size: many; D gene: TRBD1; CDR3 DNA: TGTGCCACCAGTGATACCGGGACAGGGTATCAGCCCCAGCATTTT; CDR3 protein: CATSDTGTGYQPQHF
J gene: TRBJ1-3; V gene: TRBV5-1; clone size: many; D gene: -; CDR3 DNA: TGCGCCAGCAGCTTGGCCATGGACCCTGGAAACACCATATATTTT; CDR3 protein: CASSLAMDPGNTIYF
J gene: TRBJ1-4; V gene: TRBV7-7; clone size: -; D gene: -; CDR3 DNA: TGTGCTAGCAGCCCGGGAGGGGCCGGGGCTAATGAAAAACTGTTTTTT; CDR3 protein: CASSPGGAGANEKLFF
J gene: TRBJ2-7; V gene: TRBV7-2; clone size: many; D gene: -; CDR3 DNA: TGTGCCAGCAGCTTAGCGGGGGCGGGGGATCGCGAGCAGTACTTC; CDR3 protein: CASSLAGAGDREQYF
J gene: TRBJ2-2; V gene: TRBV2; clone size: many; D gene: -; CDR3 DNA: TGTGCCAGCAGTGGGACAGACCCCAACACCGGGGAGCTGTTTTTT; CDR3 protein: CASSGTDPNTGELFF
J gene: TRBJ1-4; V gene: TRBV25-1; clone size: many; D gene: -; CDR3 DNA: TGTGCCAGCAGTGAAGACTGGGGTCCGGATGAAAAACTGTTTTTT; CDR3 protein: CASSEDWGPDEKLFF
J gene: TRBJ2-5; V gene: TRBV7-2; clone size: many; D gene: -; CDR3 DNA: TGTGCCAGCAGCCGAGGAGGCGACCAAGAGACCCAGTACTTC; CDR3 protein: CASSRGGDQETQYF
J gene: TRBJ2-7; V gene: TRBV6-2/TRBV6-3; clone size: many; D gene: -; CDR3 DNA: TGTGCCAGCAGTTACAGCAACGAGCAGTACTTC; CDR3 protein: CASSYSNEQYF
J gene: TRBJ1-5; V gene: TRBV7-2; clone size: few; D gene: -; CDR3 DNA: TGTGCCAGCAGCTCCCTGGCAGGGGAGGGTCAGCCCCAGCATTTT; CDR3 protein: CASSSLAGEGQPQHF
J gene: TRBJ1-5; V gene: TRBV10-2; clone size: -; D gene: TRBD1; CDR3 DNA: TGCGCCAGCAGCCGGGGTCCGGGACAGCCGAATCAGCCCCAGCATTTT; CDR3 protein: CASSRGPGQPNQPQHF
J gene: TRBJ1-5; V gene: TRBV7-2; clone size: few; D gene: -; CDR3 DNA: TGTGCCAGCAGCATAAGCGGGAACAGAGGTCAGCCCCAGCATTTT; CDR3 protein: CASSISGNRGQPQHF
J gene: TRBJ2-2; V gene: TRBV25-1; clone size: -; D gene: TRBD2; CDR3 DNA: TGCAGCGTTGATCCTAGCGGAGCGGGCACCGGGGAGCTGTTTTTT; CDR3 protein: CSVDPSGAGTGELFF
J gene: TRBJ1-1; V gene: TRBV20-1; clone size: -; D gene: -; CDR3 DNA: TGCAGTGCTAGCCAGGGGAGGATGATGAACACTGAAGCTTTCTTT; CDR3 protein: CSASQGRMMNTEAFF
J gene: TRBJ1-3; V gene: TRBV4-2; clone size: -; D gene: -; CDR3 DNA: TGTGCCAGCAGCCAATACATAGGGGCTGGAAACACCATATATTTT; CDR3 protein: CASSQYIGAGNTIYF
J gene: TRBJ1-2; V gene: TRBV3-1; clone size: few; D gene: TRBD1; CDR3 DNA: TGTGCCAGCAGCCAACGATGGGGACAGGGATCTTATGGCTACACCTTC; CDR3 protein: CASSQRWGQGSYGYTF
J gene: TRBJ2-7; V gene: TRBV4-3; clone size: many; D gene: -; CDR3 DNA: TGCGCCAGCAGCCAAGAGGTGAGGAGCTACGAGCAGTACTTC; CDR3 protein: CASSQEVRSYEQYF
J gene: TRBJ2-2; V gene: TRBV12-3/TRBV12-4; clone size: many; D gene: -; CDR3 DNA: TGTGCCAGCAGCCCCAGGTCGAACACCGGGGAGCTGTTTTTT; CDR3 protein: CASSPRSNTGELFF
J gene: TRBJ2-5; V gene: TRBV29-1; clone size: -; D gene: TRBD1; CDR3 DNA: TGCAGCGCTGGACAGGAGGTGATCCAGTACTTC; CDR3 protein: CSAGQEVIQYF
J gene: TRBJ1-2; V gene: TRBV7-9; clone size: -; D gene: -; CDR3 DNA: TGTGCCAGCAGCGTTGATGTGGGTCGGGCTAACTATGGCTACACCTTC; CDR3 protein: CASSVDVGRANYGYTF
J gene: TRBJ1-2; V gene: TRBV12-3/TRBV12-4; clone size: many; D gene: -; CDR3 DNA: TGTGCCAGCAGTCCAGTAACAGGAGACAACTATGGCTACACCTTC; CDR3 protein: CASSPVTGDNYGYTF
J gene: TRBJ1-1; V gene: TRBV27; clone size: few; D gene: -; CDR3 DNA: TGTGCCAGCAGCCCCATGCCCGGGAATACTGAAGCTTTCTTT; CDR3 protein: CASSPMPGNTEAFF
J gene: TRBJ1-5; V gene: TRBV19; clone size: many; D gene: -; CDR3 DNA: TGTGCCAGTAGTTTCGGATTGCCGGGCAATCAGCCCCAGCATTTT; CDR3 protein: CASSFGLPGNQPQHF
J gene: TRBJ1-2; V gene: TRBV2; clone size: -; D gene: TRBD1; CDR3 DNA: TGTGCCAGCAGTCCTGGACAGGGACGGGGGAGTAACTATGGCTACACCTTC; CDR3 protein: CASSPGQGRGSNYGYTF
J gene: TRBJ2-7; V gene: TRBV7-9; clone size: many; D gene: -; CDR3 DNA: TGTGCCAGCAGCTTCCTAGTGGCCCCCTACGAGCAGTACTTC; CDR3 protein: CASSFLVAPYEQYF
J gene: TRBJ1-6; V gene: TRBV6-6; clone size: many; D gene: -; CDR3 DNA: TGTGCCAGCAGTTACCGGGAGAGGCCGGCCTCGCCACCCCTCCACTTT; CDR3 protein: CASSYRERPASPPLHF
J gene: TRBJ1-1; V gene: TRBV20-1; clone size: few; D gene: TRBD1; CDR3 DNA: TGCAGTGCTACATCCGTGATGCGGGACAGTTGGAACACTGAAGCTTTCTTT; CDR3 protein: CSATSVMRDSWNTEAFF
J gene: TRBJ1-2; V gene: TRBV7-6; clone size: -; D gene: TRBD1; CDR3 DNA: TGTGCCAGCTCACCACAGGGGCTCCTTAACTATGGCTACACCTTC; CDR3 protein: CASSPQGLLNYGYTF
J gene: TRBJ1-5; V gene: TRBV15; clone size: -; D gene: -; CDR3 DNA: TGTGCCACCAGCTCCCGGGACAAACCATACGAGCATTTT; CDR3 protein: CATSSRDKPYEHF
J gene: TRBJ1-2; V gene: TRBV24-1; clone size: -; D gene: TRBD1; CDR3 DNA: TGTGCCACCAGTGATTCTCGGGACAGGGCATATGGCTACACCTTC; CDR3 protein: CATSDSRDRAYGYTF
J gene: TRBJ2-5; V gene: TRBV29-1; clone size: once; D gene: TRBD1; CDR3 DNA: TGCAGCGCCAAGGACAGGGGAGTGACCCAGTACTTC; CDR3 protein: CSAKDRGVTQYF
J gene: TRBJ1-1; V gene: TRBV7-2; clone size: -; D gene: -; CDR3 DNA: TGTGCCAGCAGCTTAGTTTCTCGGGGAACTGAAGCTTTCTTT; CDR3 protein: CASSLVSRGTEAFF
J gene: TRBJ2-5; V gene: TRBV29-1; clone size: -; D gene: -; CDR3 DNA: TGCAGCGTCGTGACAGCTCAAGAGACCCAGTACTTC; CDR3 protein: CSVVTAQETQYF
J gene: TRBJ2-5; V gene: TRBV20-1; clone size: -; D gene: TRBD2; CDR3 DNA: TGCAGTGCTGTTGCGGGGGGGCTGAGGGAGACCCAGTACTTC; CDR3 protein: CSAVAGGLRETQYF